These 9 T cell receptor beta chains came from one sample sequenced in a study of T cells in Graves' hyperthyroidism and ophthalmopathy. Authors of the study amplified TCR beta CDR3 regions from RNA transcripts. The HTBI set primed first-round TCR CDR3 RT-PCR. A single record per CDR3 protein comes from TCRdb applying MiXCR to the multiplex PCR reads. This table holds about 640,000 distinct CDR3 sequences, around 21% found once. The specimen sequenced was blood. The receptors derive from a man younger than 40 with Graves' ophthalmopathy.

A few counts support this clonotype. This chain links TRBV4-1 with TRBJ2-1; D is unresolved. The germline V gene encodes CDR1 MGHRA and CDR2 YSYEKL. The CDR3 sequence is 16 residues long. V lost 0 bases and J lost 4, with 13 bases in between. The CDR3 DNA reads as TGCGCCAGCAGCCAAGAGCTAGGGCAGGAGTACAATGAGCAGTTCTTC. Translation gives CASSQELGQEYNEQFF.

In its sample, this clonotype was seen many times. V usage is TRBV2 and J usage is TRBJ2-3; D call uncertain. Germline values: CDR1 SNHLY, CDR2 FYNNEI. The CDR3 spans 10 residues. V shed 8 bases and J shed 6 bases, with 6 bases lying between them. The DNA of the CDR3 is TGTGCCAGCGAGGAGGATACGCAGTATTTT. Amino acid sequence: CASEEDTQYF.

In this sample, this clonotype turned up many times. V gene TRBV3-1 combines with J gene TRBJ2-5; the D gene is possibly TRBD1 (7 bases). There are 13 residues in the CDR3. The V end was cut by 7 bases, the J end by 4 bases, with 13 bases between. Germline CDR1 is LGHDT and CDR2 is YNNKEL (reference sequence). In nucleotides, the CDR3 is TGTGCCAGCAACCACAGGGGAGGAGAGACCCAGTACTTC. This encodes CASNHRGGETQYF.

This clonotype was seen once. V and J are TRBV11-2 and TRBJ2-1, with 11 positions matching TRBD2. Germline values: CDR1 SGHAT, CDR2 FQNNGV. J lost 13 bases, V lost 2 bases, and 10 bases had no gene match. The length of the CDR3 is 15 residues. The CDR3 nucleotides are TGTGCCAGCAGCTTATTGCTAGCGGGAGGTATTGTTCAGTTCTTC. It codes for CASSLLLAGGIVQFF.

There are a few counts of this clonotype. This chain links TRBV20-1 with TRBJ2-4, with D perhaps TRBD1 or TRBD2 (5 bases each). V was trimmed by 5 bases and J by 8 bases, leaving 19 bases between them. The CDR3 totals 14 residues. Per the germline V gene, CDR1 is DFQATT and CDR2 is SNEGSKA (reference sequence). The CDR3 DNA reads TGCAGTGCTCTTTACAGCGTCCAGGGAGACATTCAGTACTTC. It codes for CSALYSVQGDIQYF.

The CDR3 region has the DNA TGTGCCAGCAGTGCTAGCGGGAGGGCCTTGTATGAGCAGTTCTTC. It is translated as CASSASGRALYEQFF. The rearrangement joins TRBV6-1 to TRBJ2-1, with 12 bases identical to TRBD2. There are 15 residues in the CDR3. V lost 4 bases to trimming and J lost 8 bases; unmatched junction nucleotides: 6. Germline V lookup: CDR1 MNHNS, CDR2 SASEGT.

In its sample, this clonotype was seen many times. The chain joins TRBV11-2 to TRBJ2-7, with 12 positions matching TRBD2. J lost 4 bases, V lost 5 bases, and 6 bases had no gene match. Germline V gene data show CDR1 as SGHAT and CDR2 as FQNNGV. This CDR3 contains 15 residues. The CDR3 nucleotides read TGTGCCAGCAGCCCCGGGACTAGCGGGCTTTACGAGCAGTACTTC. It yields the protein CASSPGTSGLYEQYF.

Many counts were recorded for this clonotype. CDR3 residues: CAWSALAGSNEQFF. The CDR3 DNA reads TGTGCCTGGAGTGCACTAGCGGGGTCCAATGAGCAGTTCTTC. The gene calls are TRBV30 and TRBJ2-1; TRBD2 matches at 10 bases. The J segment lost 6 bases and the V segment lost 1 base, leaving 3 bases of the junction unmatched. The CDR3 contains 14 residues. From germline, CDR1 is GTSNPN and CDR2 SVGIG (reference sequence).

The V gene is TRBV6-5, the J gene TRBJ2-7; weak D call: TRBD2 (6 bases). The J call may be incorrect, as the DNA end agrees better with TRBJ2-1. The CDR3 loop spans 16 amino acids. Germline V gene lookup returns CDR1 MNHEY and CDR2 SVGAGI. The CDR3 is CASSYPSSAGRNEQFF. The CDR3 DNA is TGTGCCAGCAGTTACCCATCGTCGGCGGGGAGAAACGAGCAGTTCTTC.